This T cell receptor (beta chain) was sequenced during a study of cytomegalovirus exposure and HLA in healthy donors (dated by TCRdb to about 2017). Regarding the research as a whole: An earlier analysis of roughly 610 of the donors reported over 250 Gb of sequence data and 117 million unique TCR beta sequences obtained from around 180 million T cells. Rather than using new phenotypic data, the later analysis identified candidate immune exposures from TCR beta sequences and from how often those sequences occurred across donors. HLA typing included class I and class II loci at four-digit resolution. In a later genetic analysis, genome-wide SNP genotypes for about three fifths of the roughly 670 donors were used, and that subset was treated as a discovery cohort. In a later analysis, previously published TCR beta repertoires from fewer than 750 donors were re-analyzed and high-resolution HLA genotyping was added so that TCR occurrence patterns could be studied. Using immunosequencing, the study profiled T cell repertoires from around 670 subjects and related those repertoires to cytomegalovirus serostatus. An earlier analysis of around 540 of the donors applied high-throughput TCR beta sequencing to assess whether each TCR beta V gene segment acted as functional or pseudogenic. Because of strong linkage in the cohort, roughly 5 DR-DQ haplotypes were treated as single units for association and clustering. Donor age, sex, ethnicity and CMV serostatus were collected together with the repertoire data. The genetic ancestry cluster associated with self-reported Caucasian donors included 81% of the roughly 360 genotyped donors. On average, roughly 250,000 unique TCR beta nucleotide sequences were sequenced per donor among roughly 430 genotyped donors of the cohort, with 15% to 20% of those sequences being non-productive. The number of donors typed differed by locus, with 629-630 for A, B, C, DRB1 and DQB1, around 520 for DQA1, 600 to 610 for DPA1, and some 440 for DPB1. Every repertoire in the discovery cohort had been generated on one and the same sequencing platform. An early release that covered 500 to 800 HLA-typed donors contained approximately 300 gigabases of sequencing data and 80 million or so unique TCR sequences. High-throughput TCR immunosequencing, statistical association of individual TCRs with disease status, and machine learning were combined to predict cytomegalovirus infection status. In addition to the first cohort of approximately 650 subjects, a separate validation cohort of some 120 different subjects was used. The aim of the study was to test whether cataloging public T cell receptors could identify signatures of past pathogen exposure.

This clone was picked up a small number of times. Its antigen specificity is not known. Base qualities were left out, and no much larger clone turns up one base away. Library creation used the immunoSEQ multiplex PCR assay. For the multiplex PCR, a mixture combining 60 forward primers for TCR Vbeta segments and 13 reverse primers for TCR Jbeta segments was used. The CDR3 region of rearranged TCR beta genes was amplified from genomic DNA by a multiplex PCR assay. Amplified TCR beta libraries were sequenced as 87-base-pair reads on the Illumina HiSeq System. From the authors' description of their analysis: A later analysis counted 65 million to 90 million unique TCR beta chains across the 600 to 850 repertoires, and around 9.9 million of these chains were shared by at least two donors. Raw reads were error-corrected and collapsed into unique sequences by a nearest-neighbor algorithm in which closely related sequences were merged to remove PCR and sequencing errors. V, D and J gene segments were assigned by aligning CDR3 sequences to IMGT reference sequences. For a sequence to be retained, a match of at least six nucleotides to both a V gene segment and a J gene segment was required. Rearrangements were classified as productive when the CDR3 lacked stop codons and remained in frame with V and J, and all other rearrangements were classified as non-productive. Following IMGT convention, CDR3 was defined as the stretch from the second conserved V-encoded cysteine to the conserved J-encoded phenylalanine. Sequences without an unambiguous match to a single V gene segment were excluded from the earlier analysis of 450 to 750 of the donors. In an earlier analysis of some 590 of the donors, a V segment was called functional when productive rearrangements were above 56.7%, and segregating when the standard deviation between donors exceeded 5%. A statistical classification framework was developed to diagnose cytomegalovirus status using the catalog of TCR beta chain sequences. A later analysis assigned V and J genes by comparing TCR nucleotide sequences with IMGT/GENE-DB human TR gene sequences. The TCRdist pipeline was used in a later analysis to assign CDR3 sequences and most-parsimonious VDJ recombination scenarios. In a later analysis, each TCR beta chain was defined by its CDR3 amino acid sequence together with its V-gene family, and reads lacking a unique V-gene family were excluded. A later analysis removed 592 highly shared, low-generation-probability nucleotide sequences to deal with suspected cross-contamination and a sequencing artifact. In a later analysis, a clonal expansion index was calculated for each public chain from normalized within-repertoire ranks of inferred template counts. In a later analysis, generation probabilities were computed using a VDJ recombination model fitted to out-of-frame rearrangements, and the results were checked against IGoR. In a later analysis, hypergeometric tests were used to score TCR-TCR, TCR-HLA and TCR-CMV co-occurrence, with a repertoire-size bias correction applied to TCR pairs. To estimate false discovery rates, a later analysis permuted the HLA or CMV assignments 20 times. In a later analysis, co-occurring TCRs were grouped with DBSCAN, and TCRdist sequence similarity was added when clustering was performed within HLA-allele-positive subsets. Repertoires with fewer than 30,000 or more than 120,000 public chains were left out of co-occurrence clustering, as were roughly five repertoires with anomalous nucleotide sharing. The table was pulled from immuneACCESS by TCRdb, which kept in-frame rearrangements only. Such tables lose some clones; where checked, under half of the loss comes from unresolved V genes, and the rest has no known cause. Clonal size and the V and J genes are those of that table, whereas D and trimming came from the DNA. In this sample the table shows about 130,000 clones, roughly 71% of which occur a single time. The top ten constitute 1.2% to 1.5% of the sample.

Paper-wide results and their limitations: In a later analysis, several top co-occurrence clusters were reported to appear linked to parvovirus B19, influenza, CMV and Epstein-Barr virus. In a later analysis, most CMV-associated TCR beta chains were found to appear HLA-restricted, with HLA associations seemingly driven largely by CMV exposure. At a false discovery rate of 0.05, a later analysis linked 16,951 TCR beta sequences to specific HLA alleles. Correlated functional status among segregating V segments might reflect linkage disequilibrium, but an unknown experimental factor could not be ruled out. In a later analysis, the rate of TCR association differed among HLA loci, with DRB1 alleles having the most associated TCRs and HLA-C alleles having the fewest. Broadly in line with IMGT annotations, most TCR beta V segments showed up in productive rearrangements about 87% or about 30% of the time in an earlier analysis of 587 of the donors. Most TCR sequences were seen in very few donors, while some public TCRs were found in many individuals. In both the original and validation cohorts, the classifier was reported to diagnose cytomegalovirus status with high specificity and sensitivity. For the cohort, immune exposure information was limited to CMV serostatus. When HLA alleles, especially DR and DQ, strongly co-occurred, TCR associations were difficult to assign to individual alleles. The 87-base-pair reads could not distinguish some IMGT-functional V segments, including TRBV6-2 and TRBV6-3, so those segments were excluded. A further reported finding was that TCR beta sequences accurately predicted the HLA-A and HLA-B alleles for most subjects in the first cohort. A later genetic analysis associated a missense DCLRE1C variant with V-gene and J-gene trimming of TCR beta chains, and an independent cohort replicated the association. Because counts were too low, roughly 16 rarely observed V segments, including chromosome 9 orphons, were excluded from the earlier analysis of a few hundred of the donors. The study listed 164 TCR beta chains as associated with cytomegalovirus. In vitro tests confirmed that a few of the cytomegalovirus-associated TCR beta chains recognize cytomegalovirus antigens. Presence/absence analyses assumed roughly uniform sequencing depth across donors, an assumption that may not hold. In a later analysis, HLA-associated TCR beta chains were found to be more clonally expanded and to have lower generation probabilities than equally common non-associated chains. A cluster of highly shared sequence variants was judged likely to represent a technical artifact of the sequencing pipeline. A later genetic analysis reported fewer N-insertions in productive TCRs among donors in an Asian-associated ancestry cluster than the roughly 700-donor mean. It was suggested by the authors that the approach could potentially be generalized to other disease states and immunological phenotypes. HLA typing was unavailable for some donors at each locus, so association tests used only the typed subset. The cohort was sequenced for TCR beta chains only, and without alpha or paired-chain data the features that could be detected were limited.

Trimming accounts for 6 bases at V and 3 bases at J, while the number of junction bases matched to no gene is 5. The CDR1 and CDR2 encoded by the germline V gene are KGHSH and LQKENI. Measured from the cysteine to the phenylalanine, the CDR3 is 15 residues long. Of all the DNA, just the CDR3 is kept, 45 bases in frame from base 1. The cohort consisted of 600 to 700 healthy bone marrow donors. All cohort members were sampled while nominally healthy, although unrecorded immune exposures were likely present. The donor was CMV seronegative and was included in the group of a few hundred seronegative cohort members. A peripheral blood sample was collected from each donor, and TCR beta sequencing was performed on peripheral blood mononuclear cells. Genomic DNA extraction from the blood cell samples was performed with the Qiagen DNeasy Blood Extraction Kit.

The sequence links TRBV18 to TRBJ2-1, and TRBD2 aligns with 10 junction nucleotides. The clonotype comes from a woman in her forties in good health and CMV-seronegative. Sequencing input: PBMCs. The DNA is TGTGCCAGCTCTTACGGACTAGCGGACTACAATGAGCAGTTCTTC. Translation gives CASSYGLADYNEQFF.